This T cell receptor (beta chain) was sequenced during a study of T-cell reconstitution after alpha-beta-depleted transplantation in children. Whole-study findings and limits: At the one-year point after transplant, T-cell counts and TCRbeta diversity were found to come mostly from T cells that had been newly produced. Several patients had high TCRbeta diversity at day 60; it came from surviving recipient T cells and thymic progenitors. Several hundred expanded graft clones reportedly gave rise to the alpha-beta T cells present about two months after transplant.

Preparation of the TCRbeta library involved a method that used unique molecular identifiers. A single record per CDR3 protein comes from TCRdb applying MiXCR to the PCR reads. The sample holds 70,000 to 95,000 distinct CDR3 sequences; around 15% are singletons and the top ten take about 18%. This clonotype was counted many times. Its specificity is not known. This TCR was sampled from a male patient between 2 and 9 years old who had a stem cell transplant for acute lymphoblastic leukemia, so the T cells may come from the graft donor. Source: PBMCs, mostly from graft donor cells, taken 180 days after TCRalphabeta/CD19-depleted stem cell transplant.

In DNA form, the CDR3 reads TGTGCCAGCAACCCCGCCGGGACCAAAAACATTCAGTACTTC. It translates to CASNPAGTKNIQYF. The V and J genes are TRBV27 and TRBJ2-4; maybe TRBD2 (5 bases). The CDR3 extends over 14 amino acids. V was clipped by 7 bases and J by 2 bases, with 12 bases between them. Looked up from germline, CDR1 is MNHEY and CDR2 is SMNVEV (reference sequence).